This note documents a single T cell receptor beta chain sequence. This PCR relied on a set of 60 Vbeta primers and 13 Jbeta primers. Libraries were prepared by immunoSEQ multiplex PCR; TCRdb keeps only in-frame clonotypes and omits some of them. This table holds under 200,000 clones, approximately 80% found once. The data are from a study of cytomegalovirus exposure and HLA in healthy donors. Specimen: PBMCs. The sequence was collected from a woman aged 50 to 65 in good health and CMV-seronegative.

CDR3 DNA sequence: TGTGCCAGCAGCCAAGAACCTACCAGCGGTCGCAACTATGGCTACACCTTC. Encoded protein: CASSQEPTSGRNYGYTF. The chain uses TRBV4-2 and TRBJ1-2; no clear D. Trimming stripped 0 bases from V and 2 bases from J, with 16 bases between. Germline CDR1 reads LGHNA; CDR2 reads YNFKEQ. This CDR3 region has 17 residues.